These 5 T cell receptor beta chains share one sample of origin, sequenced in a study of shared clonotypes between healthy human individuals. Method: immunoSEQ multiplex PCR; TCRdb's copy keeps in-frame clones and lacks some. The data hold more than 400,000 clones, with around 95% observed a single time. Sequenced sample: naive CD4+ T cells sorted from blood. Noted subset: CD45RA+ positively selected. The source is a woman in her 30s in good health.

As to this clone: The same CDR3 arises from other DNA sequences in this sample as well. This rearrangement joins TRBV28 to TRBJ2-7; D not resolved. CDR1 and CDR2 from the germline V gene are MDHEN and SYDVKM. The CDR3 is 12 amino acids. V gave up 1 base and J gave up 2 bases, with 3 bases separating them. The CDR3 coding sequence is TGTGCCAGCAGTTTATCTACCTACGAGCAGTACTTC. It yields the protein CASSLSTYEQYF.

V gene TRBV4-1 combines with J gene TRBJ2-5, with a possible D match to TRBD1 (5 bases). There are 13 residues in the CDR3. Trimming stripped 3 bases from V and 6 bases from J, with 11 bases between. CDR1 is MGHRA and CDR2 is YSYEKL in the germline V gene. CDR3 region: CASSQQGTKTQYF. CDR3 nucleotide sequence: TGCGCCAGCAGCCAGCAGGGTACGAAGACCCAGTACTTC.

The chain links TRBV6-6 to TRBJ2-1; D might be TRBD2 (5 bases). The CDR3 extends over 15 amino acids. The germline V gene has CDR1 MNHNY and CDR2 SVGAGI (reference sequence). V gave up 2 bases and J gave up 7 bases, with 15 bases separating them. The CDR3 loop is CASSYSPGTFNEQFF. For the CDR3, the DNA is TGTGCCAGCAGTTACAGCCCGGGAACCTTTAATGAGCAGTTCTTC.

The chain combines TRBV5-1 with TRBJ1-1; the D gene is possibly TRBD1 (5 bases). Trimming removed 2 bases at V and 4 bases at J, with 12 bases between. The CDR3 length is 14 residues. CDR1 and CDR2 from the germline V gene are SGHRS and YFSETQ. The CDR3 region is CASSFTGGGTEAFF. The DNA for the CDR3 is TGCGCCAGCAGCTTCACAGGTGGGGGCACTGAAGCTTTCTTT.

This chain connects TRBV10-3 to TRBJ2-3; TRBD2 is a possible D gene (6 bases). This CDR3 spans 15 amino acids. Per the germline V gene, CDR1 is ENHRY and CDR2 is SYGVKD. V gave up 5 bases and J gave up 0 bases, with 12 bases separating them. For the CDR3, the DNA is TGTGCCATCAGTAAAGGGGCGGGAAGCACAGATACGCAGTATTTT. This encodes CAISKGAGSTDTQYF.